This passage covers 6 T cell receptor beta chains from one sample sequenced in a study of CD8 T cells in Susac syndrome. RNA amounts of about 0.5 to 1 ug underwent reverse transcription with random hexamers. TCRdb analysed the immunoSEQ multiplex PCR reads with MiXCR anew, one entry per CDR3 protein. The sample has about 130,000 distinct CDR3 sequences, 90% to 95% seen once. Sequencing was carried out using CD4+ T cells from PBMCs. Every receptor here comes from a human donor in good health.

The V call is TRBV7-2, the J call TRBJ1-4; 7 nucleotides line up with TRBD1. This CDR3 comprises 15 residues. Looked up from germline, CDR1 is SGHTA and CDR2 is FQGNSA. V lost 5 bases, J lost 5 bases, and 8 bases stayed unmatched. DNA for the CDR3: TGTGCCAGCAGCCGGGTGGGGACAGAGAATGAAAAACTGTTTTTT. Protein sequence: CASSRVGTENEKLFF.

This clonotype was seen once. This chain connects TRBV6-6 to TRBJ1-5, with TRBD1 identical over 10 bases. CDR1 is MNHNY and CDR2 is SVGAGI in the germline V gene (reference sequence). The CDR3 consists of 15 residues. J lost 5 bases, V lost 0 bases, and 1 base had no gene match. CDR3 nucleotide sequence: TGTGCCAGCAGTTACTCCGGGACAGGGGATCAGCCCCAGCATTTT. Translated, it gives CASSYSGTGDQPQHF.

The V call is TRBV29-1, the J call TRBJ1-1, with D unresolved. The CDR3 spans 16 residues. V was pared by 0 bases and J by 0 bases, with 14 bases between. Per germline, CDR1 SQVTM and CDR2 ANQGSEA. In DNA form, the CDR3 reads TGCAGCGTTGAAGATCCCCGGAGTCTCATGAACACTGAAGCTTTCTTT. It translates to CSVEDPRSLMNTEAFF.

Here the CDR3 reads CASSPLVGEQFF. In DNA form, the CDR3 reads TGTGCCAGCAGTCCTCTTGTCGGTGAGCAGTTCTTC. The J gene is TRBJ2-1, the V gene TRBV27; D is uncertain. Between the trimmed V and J ends, which lost 5 bases and 9 bases, there was a span of 11 bases. The germline gives CDR1 MNHEY, CDR2 SMNVEV (reference sequence). CDR3 length equals 12 residues.

The chain combines TRBV30 with TRBJ2-2, with a tentative D call TRBD1 (6 bases). CDR1 GTSNPN and CDR2 SVGIG come from the germline V gene (reference sequence). Trimming shortened V by 1 base and J by 0 bases, and 9 bases separated the two germline ends. The length of the CDR3 is 15 residues. CDR3 in amino acids: CAWSAGAANTGELFF. DNA of the CDR3: TGTGCCTGGAGTGCAGGGGCCGCGAACACCGGGGAGCTGTTTTTT.

This chain connects TRBV6-6 to TRBJ2-6; D is perhaps TRBD1 (6 bases). Trimming removed 6 bases from V and 2 bases from J, with 11 bases in between. The CDR3 length is 15 residues. Germline CDR1 reads MNHNY; CDR2 reads SVGAGI (reference sequence). As DNA, the CDR3 is TGTGCCAGCAGCCAAGGGGGAACTGGGGCCAACGTCCTGACTTTC. Translating gives CASSQGGTGANVLTF.